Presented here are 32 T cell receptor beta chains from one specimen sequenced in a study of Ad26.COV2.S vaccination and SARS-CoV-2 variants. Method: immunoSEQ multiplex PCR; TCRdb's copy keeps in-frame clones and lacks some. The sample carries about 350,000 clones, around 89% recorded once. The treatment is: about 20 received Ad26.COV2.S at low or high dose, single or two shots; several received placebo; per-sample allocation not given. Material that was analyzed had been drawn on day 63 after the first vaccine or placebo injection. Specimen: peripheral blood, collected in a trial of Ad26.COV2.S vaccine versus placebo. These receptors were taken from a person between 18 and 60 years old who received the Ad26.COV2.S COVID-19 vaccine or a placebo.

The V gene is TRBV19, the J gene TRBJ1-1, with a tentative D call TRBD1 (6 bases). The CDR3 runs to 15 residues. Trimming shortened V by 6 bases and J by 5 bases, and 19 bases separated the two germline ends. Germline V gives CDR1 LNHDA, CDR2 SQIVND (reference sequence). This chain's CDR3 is CASSPMEGVKTEAFF. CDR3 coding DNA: TGTGCCAGTAGCCCGATGGAGGGGGTAAAAACTGAAGCTTTCTTT.

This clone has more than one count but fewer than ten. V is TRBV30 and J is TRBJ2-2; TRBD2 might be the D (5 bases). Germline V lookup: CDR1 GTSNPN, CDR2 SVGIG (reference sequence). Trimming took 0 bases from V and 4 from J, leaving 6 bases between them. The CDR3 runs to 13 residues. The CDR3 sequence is CAWSVLVTGELFF. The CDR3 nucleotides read TGTGCCTGGAGTGTACTAGTCACCGGGGAGCTGTTTTTT.

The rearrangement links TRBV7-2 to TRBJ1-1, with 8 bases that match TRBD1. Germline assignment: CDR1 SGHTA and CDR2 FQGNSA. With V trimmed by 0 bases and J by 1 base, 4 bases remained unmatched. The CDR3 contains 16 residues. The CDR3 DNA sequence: TGTGCCAGCAGCTTAGCGACAGGGGCTTGGAACACTGAAGCTTTCTTT. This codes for CASSLATGAWNTEAFF.

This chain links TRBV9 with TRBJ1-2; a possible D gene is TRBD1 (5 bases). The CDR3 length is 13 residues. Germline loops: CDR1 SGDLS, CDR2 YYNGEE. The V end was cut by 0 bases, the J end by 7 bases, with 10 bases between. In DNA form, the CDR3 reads TGTGCCAGCAGCGTAGGGGGGATAGGTGGCTACACCTTC. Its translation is CASSVGGIGGYTF.

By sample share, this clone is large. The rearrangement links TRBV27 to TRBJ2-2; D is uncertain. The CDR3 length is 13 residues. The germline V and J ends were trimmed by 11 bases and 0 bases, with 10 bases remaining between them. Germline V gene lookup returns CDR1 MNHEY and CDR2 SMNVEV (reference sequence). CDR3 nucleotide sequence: TGTGCCCGGGCGAGATCGAACACCGGGGAGCTGTTTTTT. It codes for CARARSNTGELFF.

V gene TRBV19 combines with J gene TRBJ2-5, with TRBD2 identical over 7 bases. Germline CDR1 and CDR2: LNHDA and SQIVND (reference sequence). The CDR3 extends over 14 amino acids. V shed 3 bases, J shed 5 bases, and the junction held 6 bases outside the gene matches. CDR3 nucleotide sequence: TGTGCCAGTAGTATCTGGGGGAGGGCGGAGACCCAGTACTTC. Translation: CASSIWGRAETQYF.

CDR3 sequence reads: CSVGGSSYNEQFF. The CDR3 DNA is TGCAGCGTTGGCGGGAGCTCCTACAATGAGCAGTTCTTC. V is TRBV29-1 and J is TRBJ2-1, with 7 bases matching TRBD2. The CDR3 sequence is 13 residues long. V lost 4 bases and J lost 0; bases outside the gene matches: 0. The germline V gene has CDR1 SQVTM and CDR2 ANQGSEA.

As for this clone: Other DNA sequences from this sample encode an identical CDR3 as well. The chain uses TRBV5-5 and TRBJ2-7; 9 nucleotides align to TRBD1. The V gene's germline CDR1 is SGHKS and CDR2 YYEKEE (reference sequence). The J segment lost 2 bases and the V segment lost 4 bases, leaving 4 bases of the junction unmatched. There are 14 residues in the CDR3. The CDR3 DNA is TGTGCCAGCAGCCTAAGGACAGGGGCCTACGAGCAGTACTTC. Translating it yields CASSLRTGAYEQYF.

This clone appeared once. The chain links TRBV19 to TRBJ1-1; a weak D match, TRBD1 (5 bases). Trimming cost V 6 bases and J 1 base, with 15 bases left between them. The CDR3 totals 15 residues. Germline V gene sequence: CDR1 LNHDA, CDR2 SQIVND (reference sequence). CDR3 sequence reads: CASRQGPRQNTEAFF. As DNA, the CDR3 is TGTGCCAGTAGGCAGGGACCGCGACAGAACACTGAAGCTTTCTTT.

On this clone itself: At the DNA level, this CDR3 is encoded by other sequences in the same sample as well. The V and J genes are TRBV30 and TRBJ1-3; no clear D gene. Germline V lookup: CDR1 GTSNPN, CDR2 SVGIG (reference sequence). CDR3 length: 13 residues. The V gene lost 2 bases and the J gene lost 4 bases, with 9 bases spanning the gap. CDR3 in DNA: TGTGCCTGGAGTAACAGAGGCGGAAACACCATATATTTT. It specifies CAWSNRGGNTIYF.

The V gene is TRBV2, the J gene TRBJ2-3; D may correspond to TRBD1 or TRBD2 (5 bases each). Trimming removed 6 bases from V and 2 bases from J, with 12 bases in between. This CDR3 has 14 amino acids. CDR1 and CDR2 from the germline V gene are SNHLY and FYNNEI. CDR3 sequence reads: CASRGRIPTDTQYF. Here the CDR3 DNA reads TGTGCCAGCAGGGGACGGATTCCCACAGATACGCAGTATTTT.

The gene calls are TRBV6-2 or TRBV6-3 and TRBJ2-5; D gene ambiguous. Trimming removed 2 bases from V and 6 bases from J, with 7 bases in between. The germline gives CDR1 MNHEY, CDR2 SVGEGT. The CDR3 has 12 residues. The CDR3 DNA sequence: TGTGCCAGCAGTTACGGAATAAAGACCCAGTACTTC. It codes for CASSYGIKTQYF.

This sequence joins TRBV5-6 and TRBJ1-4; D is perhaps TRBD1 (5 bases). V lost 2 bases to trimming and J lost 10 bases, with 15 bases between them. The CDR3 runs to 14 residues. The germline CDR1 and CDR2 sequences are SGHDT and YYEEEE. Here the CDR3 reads CASSFGARKGKLFF. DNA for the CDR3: TGTGCCAGCAGCTTTGGGGCGAGGAAGGGAAAACTGTTTTTT.

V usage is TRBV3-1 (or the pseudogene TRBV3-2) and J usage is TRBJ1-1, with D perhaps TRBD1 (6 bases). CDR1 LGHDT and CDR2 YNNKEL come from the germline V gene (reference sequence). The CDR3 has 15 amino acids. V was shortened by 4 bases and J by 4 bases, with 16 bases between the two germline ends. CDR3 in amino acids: CASSPNTGLVTEAFF. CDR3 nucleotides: TGTGCCAGCAGCCCCAACACAGGGTTGGTCACTGAAGCTTTCTTT.

CDR3 residues: CASSQALAGEGEQYF. DNA of the CDR3: TGTGCCAGCAGCCAAGCCCTAGCGGGAGAGGGTGAGCAGTACTTC. V gene TRBV4-2 combines with J gene TRBJ2-7, with 10 positions matching TRBD2. CDR3 length: 15 residues. Germline loops: CDR1 LGHNA, CDR2 YNFKEQ. V shed 1 base and J 7 bases; nucleotides not matched to a gene: 7.

The CDR3 DNA follows: TGCGCCAGCAGTGAGAGGCCGGGGAGGAACTATGGCTACACCTTC. Protein sequence: CASSERPGRNYGYTF. V usage is TRBV10-2 and J usage is TRBJ1-2, with D unresolved. The CDR3 has 15 amino acids. V was cut by 2 bases and J by 2 bases, with 12 bases left in between. From germline, CDR1 is WSHSY and CDR2 SAAADI.

The CDR3 DNA sequence: TGTGCCAGCAGCCAGTTGGGGATTGAGTACTTC. It translates to CASSQLGIEYF. The chain combines TRBV7-8 with TRBJ2-7; D ambiguous. There are 11 residues in the CDR3. The germline V gene has CDR1 SGHVS and CDR2 FQNEAQ. Trimming took 5 bases from V and 11 from J, leaving 13 bases between them.

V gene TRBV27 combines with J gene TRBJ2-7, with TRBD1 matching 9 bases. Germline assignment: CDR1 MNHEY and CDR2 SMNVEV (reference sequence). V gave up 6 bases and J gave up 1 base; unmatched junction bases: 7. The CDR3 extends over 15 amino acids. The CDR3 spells CASRTQGAVSYEQYF. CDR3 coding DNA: TGTGCCAGCAGGACACAGGGGGCGGTGTCCTACGAGCAGTACTTC.

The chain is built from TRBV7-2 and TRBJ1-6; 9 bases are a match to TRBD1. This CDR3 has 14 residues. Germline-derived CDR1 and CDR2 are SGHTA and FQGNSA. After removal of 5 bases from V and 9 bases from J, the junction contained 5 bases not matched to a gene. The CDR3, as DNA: TGTGCCAGCAGCCCATCGACAGGGGGTTCACCCCTCCACTTT. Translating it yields CASSPSTGGSPLHF.

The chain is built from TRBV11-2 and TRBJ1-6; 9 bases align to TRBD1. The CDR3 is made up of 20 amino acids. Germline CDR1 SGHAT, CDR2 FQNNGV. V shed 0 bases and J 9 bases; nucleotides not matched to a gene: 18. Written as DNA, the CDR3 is TGTGCCAGCAGCTTAGATTGGGCTGGACAGGGGATGGGTTTCGGTTCACCCCTCCACTTT. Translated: CASSLDWAGQGMGFGSPLHF. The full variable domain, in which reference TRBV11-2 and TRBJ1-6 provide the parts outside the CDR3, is EAGVAQSPRYKIIEKRQSVAFWCNPISGHATLYWYQQILGQGPKLLIQFQNNGVVDDSQLPKDRFSAERLKGVDSTLKIQPAKLEDSAVYLCASSLDWAGQGMGFGSPLHFGNGTRLTVT.

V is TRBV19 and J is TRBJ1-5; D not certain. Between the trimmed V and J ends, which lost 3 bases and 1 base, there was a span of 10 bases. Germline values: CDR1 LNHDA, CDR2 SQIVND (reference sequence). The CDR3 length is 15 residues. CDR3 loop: CASSIKGGSNQPQHF. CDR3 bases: TGTGCCAGTAGTATTAAGGGTGGGAGCAATCAGCCCCAGCATTTT.

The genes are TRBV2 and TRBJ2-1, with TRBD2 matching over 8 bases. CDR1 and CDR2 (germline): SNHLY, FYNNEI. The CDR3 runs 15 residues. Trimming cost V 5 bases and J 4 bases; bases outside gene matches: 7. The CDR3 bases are TGTGCCAGCAGTAATCTACTAGCGGCGTACAATGAGCAGTTCTTC. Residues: CASSNLLAAYNEQFF.

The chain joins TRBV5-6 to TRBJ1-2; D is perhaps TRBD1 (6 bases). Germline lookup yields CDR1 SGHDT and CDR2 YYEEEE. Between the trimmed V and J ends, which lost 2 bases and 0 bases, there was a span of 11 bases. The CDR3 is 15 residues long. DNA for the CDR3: TGTGCCAGCAGCTTCTGGACAGCAGCTAACTATGGCTACACCTTC. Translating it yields CASSFWTAANYGYTF.

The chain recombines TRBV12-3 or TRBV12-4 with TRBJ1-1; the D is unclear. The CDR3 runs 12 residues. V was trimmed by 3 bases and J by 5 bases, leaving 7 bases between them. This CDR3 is CASSFSGTEAFF. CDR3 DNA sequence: TGTGCCAGCAGTTTCTCGGGAACTGAAGCTTTCTTT.

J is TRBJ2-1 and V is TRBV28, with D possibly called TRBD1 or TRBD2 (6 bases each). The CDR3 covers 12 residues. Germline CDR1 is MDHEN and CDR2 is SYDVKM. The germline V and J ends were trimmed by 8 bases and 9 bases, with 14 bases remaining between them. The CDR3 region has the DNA TGTGCCAGCGGTCGGGGGCACACTGAGCAGTTCTTC. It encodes CASGRGHTEQFF.

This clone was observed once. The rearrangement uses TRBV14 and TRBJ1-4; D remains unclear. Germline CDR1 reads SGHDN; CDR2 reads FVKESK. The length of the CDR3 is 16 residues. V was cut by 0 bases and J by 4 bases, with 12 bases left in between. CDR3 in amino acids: CASSQDRGRLNEKLFF. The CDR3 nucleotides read TGTGCCAGCAGCCAAGATCGCGGCAGGCTTAATGAAAAACTGTTTTTT.

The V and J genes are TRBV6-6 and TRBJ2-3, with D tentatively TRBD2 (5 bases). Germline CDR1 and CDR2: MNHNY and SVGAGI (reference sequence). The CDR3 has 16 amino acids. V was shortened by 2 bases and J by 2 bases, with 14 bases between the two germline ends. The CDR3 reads CASSYGQLTNTDTQYF. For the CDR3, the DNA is TGTGCCAGCAGTTACGGGCAGTTGACTAACACAGATACGCAGTATTTT.

CDR3 sequence: CASILIGGAGGYTF. CDR3 in DNA: TGTGCCAGCATCTTAATCGGGGGGGCCGGGGGCTACACCTTC. J is TRBJ1-2 and V is TRBV5-4; D is possibly TRBD1 (6 bases). V dropped 6 bases and J dropped 8 bases, with 20 bases sitting between them. The CDR3 covers 14 residues. Germline V gene lookup returns CDR1 SGHNT and CDR2 YYREEE (reference sequence).

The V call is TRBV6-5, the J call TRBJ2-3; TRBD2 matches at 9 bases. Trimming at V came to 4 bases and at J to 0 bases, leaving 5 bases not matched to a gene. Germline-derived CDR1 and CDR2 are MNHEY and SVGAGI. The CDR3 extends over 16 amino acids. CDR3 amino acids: CASSFLAGVSTDTQYF. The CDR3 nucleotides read TGTGCCAGCAGTTTCTTAGCGGGAGTAAGCACAGATACGCAGTATTTT.

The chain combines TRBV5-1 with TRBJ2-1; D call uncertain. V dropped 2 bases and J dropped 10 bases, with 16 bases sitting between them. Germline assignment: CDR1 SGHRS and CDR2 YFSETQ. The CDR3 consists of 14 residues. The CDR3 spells CASSLARNSAEQFF. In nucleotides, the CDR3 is TGCGCCAGCAGCTTAGCCAGGAACAGTGCCGAGCAGTTCTTC.

CDR3 coding DNA: TGTGCCAGCAGCACGCAGGGCTATGGCTACACCTTC. Protein product: CASSTQGYGYTF. V gene TRBV7-2 combines with J gene TRBJ1-2; D perhaps matches TRBD1 (5 bases). The V gene's germline CDR1 is SGHTA and CDR2 FQGNSA. Trimming took 5 bases from V and 4 from J, leaving 8 bases between them. This CDR3 spans 12 amino acids.

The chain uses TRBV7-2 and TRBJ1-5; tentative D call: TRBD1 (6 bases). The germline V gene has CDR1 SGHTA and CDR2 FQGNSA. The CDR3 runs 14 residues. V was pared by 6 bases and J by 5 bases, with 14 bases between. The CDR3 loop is CASSGGTRDQPQHF. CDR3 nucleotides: TGTGCCAGCAGTGGGGGGACACGGGATCAGCCCCAGCATTTT.